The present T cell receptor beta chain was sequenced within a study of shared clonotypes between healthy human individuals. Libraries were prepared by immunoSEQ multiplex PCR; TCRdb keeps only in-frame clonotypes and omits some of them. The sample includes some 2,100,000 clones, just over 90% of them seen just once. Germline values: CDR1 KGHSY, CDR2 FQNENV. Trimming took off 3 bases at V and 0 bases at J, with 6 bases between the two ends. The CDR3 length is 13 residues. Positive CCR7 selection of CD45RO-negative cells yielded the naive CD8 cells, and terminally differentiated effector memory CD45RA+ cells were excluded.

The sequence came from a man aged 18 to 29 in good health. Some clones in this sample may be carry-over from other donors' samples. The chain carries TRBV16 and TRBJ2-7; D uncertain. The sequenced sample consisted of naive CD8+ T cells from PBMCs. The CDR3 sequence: CASSHLGSYEQYF. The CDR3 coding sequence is TGTGCCAGCAGCCACCTGGGCTCCTACGAGCAGTACTTC.